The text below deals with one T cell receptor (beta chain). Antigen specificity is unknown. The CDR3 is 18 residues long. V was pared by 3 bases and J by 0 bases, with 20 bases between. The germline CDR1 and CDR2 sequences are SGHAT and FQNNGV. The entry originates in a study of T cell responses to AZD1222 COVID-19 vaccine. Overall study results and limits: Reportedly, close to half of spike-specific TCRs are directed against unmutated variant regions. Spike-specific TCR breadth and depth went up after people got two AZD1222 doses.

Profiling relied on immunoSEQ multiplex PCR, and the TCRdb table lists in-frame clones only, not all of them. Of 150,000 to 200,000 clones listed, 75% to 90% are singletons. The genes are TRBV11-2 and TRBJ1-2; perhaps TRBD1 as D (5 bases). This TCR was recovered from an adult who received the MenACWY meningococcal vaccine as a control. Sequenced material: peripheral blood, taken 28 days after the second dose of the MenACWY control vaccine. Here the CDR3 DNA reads TGTGCCAGCAGCTTCTCGGGGCCTTCGGGCCTCCCTAACTATGGCTACACCTTC. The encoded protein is CASSFSGPSGLPNYGYTF.